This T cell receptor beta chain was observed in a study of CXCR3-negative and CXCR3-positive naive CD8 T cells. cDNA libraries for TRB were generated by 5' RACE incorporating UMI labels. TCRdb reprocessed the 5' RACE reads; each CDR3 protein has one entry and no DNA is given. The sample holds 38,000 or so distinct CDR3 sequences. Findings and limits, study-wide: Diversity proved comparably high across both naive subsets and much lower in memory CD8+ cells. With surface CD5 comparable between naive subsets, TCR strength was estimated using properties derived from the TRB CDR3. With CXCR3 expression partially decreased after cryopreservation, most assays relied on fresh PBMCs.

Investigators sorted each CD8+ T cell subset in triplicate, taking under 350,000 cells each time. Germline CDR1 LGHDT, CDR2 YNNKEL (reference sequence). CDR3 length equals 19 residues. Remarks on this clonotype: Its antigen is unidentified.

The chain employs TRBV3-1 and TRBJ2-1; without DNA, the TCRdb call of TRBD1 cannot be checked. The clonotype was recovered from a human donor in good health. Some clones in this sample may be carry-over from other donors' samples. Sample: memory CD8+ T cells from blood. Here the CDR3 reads CASSQIGGGIPLTYNEQFF.